This TCR beta chain emerged from a study of blood T cell repertoires in COVID-19. Study background: The United States, Italy and Spain supplied acute and convalescent COVID-19 samples. Nucleic acid was either cDNA or gDNA, and it came from T cells, B-cell-depleted T cells, or PBMCs.

The sample holds many counts of this clone. Original analysis: Nucleated cell counts were estimated from reference gene primer amplification. Sequencing used immunoSEQ multiplex PCR; TCRdb keeps in-frame clones, though not all of them. Clone size and the V and J calls come from that table; the DNA yielded D and trimming. This repertoire shows roughly 350,000 clones, under 95% found once; its top ten account for 2.5% to 4%. This TCR was recovered from a young woman who had recovered from COVID-19. The sequenced sample consisted of peripheral blood.

The CDR3 sequence: CATGASGNTGELFF. The CDR3 DNA is TGCGCCACAGGGGCTAGCGGAAACACCGGGGAGCTGTTTTTT. This sequence joins TRBV10-2 and TRBJ2-2, with D tentatively TRBD2 (7 bases). Germline CDR1 WSHSY, CDR2 SAAADI. This CDR3 has 14 amino acids. V lost 10 bases and J 2 bases, leaving 14 bases between the germline ends.